The rows below give T cell receptor beta chains drawn from one sample of a study of T cell repertoires in cytomegalovirus infection. MiXCR was run by TCRdb on the reads, yielding one entry per CDR3 protein. This repertoire shows 450,000 to 650,000 distinct CDR3 sequences, more than 25% found once; its top ten account for around 14%. Sequences were obtained from PBMCs. These receptors were collected from a human donor in good health (CMV status not recorded). Some clones in this sample may be carry-over from other donors' samples. The CDR3 runs from the conserved cysteine through the conserved F or W. Fields, in order: J gene, V gene, D gene, CDR3 length, clone size, CDR3 DNA, CDR3 protein. A D gene is named only where the DNA matches it firmly. A row's size may be missing; if present it is once, few, many or a size class.

>TRBJ1-1|TRBV12-5|NA|13|NA
TGTGCTAGTGGTTTGGTAGACGGAACTGAAGCTTTCTTT
CASGLVDGTEAFF
>TRBJ2-3|TRBV7-2|NA|14|many
TGTGCCAGCAGCTTGATCGGGAGTACAGATACGCAGTATTTT
CASSLIGSTDTQYF
>TRBJ1-2|TRBV6-8|TRBD1|15|few
TGTGCCAGCAGTTCGGGGGACAGGGGGCTTTCGGGCTACACCTTC
CASSSGDRGLSGYTF
>TRBJ2-7|TRBV27|NA|14|NA
TGTGCCAGCAGTTGGGCTAGCGAGTACTACGAGCAGTACTTC
CASSWASEYYEQYF
>TRBJ1-2|TRBV28|TRBD1|13|few
TGTGCCAGCGTGACAGGGCTAAACTATGGCTACACCTTC
CASVTGLNYGYTF
>TRBJ2-5|TRBV7-9|NA|15|many
TGTGCCAGCAGCCCTTCTGGGTGGCTACAAGAGACCCAGTACTTC
CASSPSGWLQETQYF
>TRBJ1-5|TRBV12-3/TRBV12-4|NA|15|NA
TGTGCCAGCAGTTTAAGTACGCAGGTCAATCAGCCCCAGCATTTT
CASSLSTQVNQPQHF
>TRBJ2-2|TRBV3-1|NA|14|NA
TGTGCCAGCAGCCAAGATCTATTAACCGGGGAGCTGTTTTTT
CASSQDLLTGELFF
>TRBJ1-5|TRBV10-2|NA|14|NA
TGCGCCAGCAGTGAGTTTCAGGCCAATCAGCCCCAGCATTTT
CASSEFQANQPQHF
>TRBJ2-2|TRBV4-1|TRBD2|16|NA
TGCGCCAGCAGCCCCGGGCTAGCGGGATTATCTGGGGAGCTGTTTTTT
CASSPGLAGLSGELFF
>TRBJ2-7|TRBV7-2|TRBD2|14|many
TGTGCCAGCAGCACCGGGACTAGGACACTCGAGCAGTACTTC
CASSTGTRTLEQYF
>TRBJ2-5|TRBV11-2|TRBD2|15|few
TGTGCCAGCACCTACGGGGAGGGTTTCATGGAGACCCAGTACTTC
CASTYGEGFMETQYF
>TRBJ1-2|TRBV19|TRBD1|15|NA
TGTGCCAGTAGTCTTAACAGGGGGCTCTACGTTGGCTACACCTTC
CASSLNRGLYVGYTF
>TRBJ2-3|TRBV5-1|TRBD2|15|few
TGCGCCAGCAGCGACCGACTAGCGGCCACAGATACGCAGTATTTT
CASSDRLAATDTQYF
>TRBJ2-7|TRBV29-1|TRBD2|12|few
TGCAGCGTTGAGCAAGCGGGGTACGAGCAGTACTTC
CSVEQAGYEQYF
>TRBJ2-5|TRBV12-3/TRBV12-4|TRBD1|13|few
TGTGCCAGCACCGGACAGGAACAAGAGACCCAGTACTTC
CASTGQEQETQYF
>TRBJ2-7|TRBV4-2|TRBD2|16|NA
TGTGCCAGCAGCCAAGCGGGGACTAGGACGATTCACGAGCAGTACTTC
CASSQAGTRTIHEQYF
>TRBJ1-2|TRBV27|TRBD1|12|few
TGTGCCAGCAGCAACAGGGGATATGGCTACACCTTC
CASSNRGYGYTF
>TRBJ2-3|TRBV28|NA|15|NA
TGTGCCAGCAGCCTACCCCGGTTGAGCACAGATACGCAGTATTTT
CASSLPRLSTDTQYF
>TRBJ2-4|TRBV7-4|NA|17|NA
TGTGCCAGCAGCTTAGGGTCTGGGGTCGGGGCCAAAAACATTCAGTACTTC
CASSLGSGVGAKNIQYF
>TRBJ2-1|TRBV2|TRBD2|17|NA
TGTGCCAGCAGCCCTCCCCTTAGCGGGAGGGCCTACAATGAGCAGTTCTTC
CASSPPLSGRAYNEQFF
>TRBJ1-6|TRBV28|NA|17|NA
TGTGCCAGCAGTTTATCGAAGGCCAAGAGCCTTAATTCACCCCTCCACTTT
CASSLSKAKSLNSPLHF
>TRBJ2-2|TRBV28|TRBD1|17|few
TGTGCCAGCAGATCCCCGGGACAGACGCCGAACACCGGGGAGCTGTTTTTT
CASRSPGQTPNTGELFF
>TRBJ2-1|TRBV7-2|NA|15|many
TGTGCCAGCAGCTTCGGGACACGGCTCCTCGCGGAGCAGTTCTTC
CASSFGTRLLAEQFF
>TRBJ2-2|TRBV12-5|NA|17|NA
TGTGCTAGTGGTTTGGGAGATTACAGGAAGAACACCGGGGAGCTGTTTTTT
CASGLGDYRKNTGELFF
>TRBJ1-5|TRBV7-2|NA|15|many
TGTGCCAGCAGCTTAGATGCGGGGAAGAATCAGCCCCAGCATTTT
CASSLDAGKNQPQHF
>TRBJ2-2|TRBV5-1|NA|13|few
TGCGCCAGCACAGGGGACTACACCGGGGAGCTGTTTTTT
CASTGDYTGELFF
>TRBJ2-1|TRBV12-3/TRBV12-4|NA|15|few
TGTGCCAGCAGCCCTGATAGGGCCTCCTACAATGAGCAGTTCTTC
CASSPDRASYNEQFF
>TRBJ2-7|TRBV5-6|TRBD2|14|NA
TGTGCCAGCAACAACCGGGACTATCACTACGAGCAGTACTTC
CASNNRDYHYEQYF
>TRBJ2-6|TRBV7-8|NA|16|NA
TGTGCCAGCAGCTTATATTCAGTCTCTGGGGCCAACGTCCTGACTTTC
CASSLYSVSGANVLTF
>TRBJ2-7|TRBV12-3/TRBV12-4|NA|13|NA
TGTGCCAGCAGTTTTCACGAGGGCGGGGAGCAGTACTTC
CASSFHEGGEQYF
>TRBJ1-1|TRBV11-3|NA|13|few
TGTGCCAGCAGTCCGATCATGAACACTGAAGCTTTCTTT
CASSPIMNTEAFF
>TRBJ2-4|TRBV5-1|NA|15|NA
TGCGCCAGCAGCTCAACGTCCCGGGACGCGAACATTCAGTACTTC
CASSSTSRDANIQYF
>TRBJ1-4|TRBV6-1|NA|13|few
TGTGCCAGCAGTTTAGGACCGGAGGGAAAACTGTTTTTT
CASSLGPEGKLFF
>TRBJ1-2|TRBV11-2|NA|15|NA
TGTGCCAGCAGCTTAGATCCAGCTCCCGGGGGAGGCTACACCTTC
CASSLDPAPGGGYTF
>TRBJ2-2|TRBV7-6|NA|14|many
TGTGCCAGCAGCGCGGCGGTGAACACCGGGGAGCTGTTTTTT
CASSAAVNTGELFF
>TRBJ2-6|TRBV11-2|NA|17|NA
TGTGCCAGCAGCGGAAAGGAATTGGGGCCTGGGGCCAACGTCCTGACTTTC
CASSGKELGPGANVLTF
>TRBJ1-2|TRBV7-2|TRBD1|15|many
TGTGCCAGCAGCTTAGGACCCGGGACAGGTCGTGGCTACACCTTC
CASSLGPGTGRGYTF
>TRBJ1-1|TRBV6-8|TRBD1|17|few
TGTGCCAGCAGACAAGGACAGGGGGCCCCCCTGAACACTGAAGCTTTCTTT
CASRQGQGAPLNTEAFF
>TRBJ1-1|TRBV20-1|NA|15|few
TGCAGTGCTAGAATACCCGGGGCTCCGAACACTGAAGCTTTCTTT
CSARIPGAPNTEAFF
>TRBJ2-1|TRBV4-3|TRBD2|17|NA
TGCGCCAGCAGCCAAGAAAGGAGTCGGGGGGGCCACAATGAGCAGTTCTTC
CASSQERSRGGHNEQFF
>TRBJ1-3|TRBV19|TRBD1|14|NA
TGTGCCAGTACCTCCGGGACAGCAGGAAACACCATATATTTT
CASTSGTAGNTIYF
>TRBJ2-1|TRBV7-2|NA|14|NA
TGTGCCAGCAGCCCCCGGCCCGACTACAATGAGCAGTTCTTC
CASSPRPDYNEQFF
>TRBJ1-1|TRBV6-1|NA|14|few
TGTGCCAGCAGTGAAAGGGCCTCTAACACTGAAGCTTTCTTT
CASSERASNTEAFF
>TRBJ1-1|TRBV6-1|NA|14|NA
TGTGCCAGCAGCCCCCCCGCGGGGGCCACTGAAGCTTTCTTT
CASSPPAGATEAFF
>TRBJ1-1|TRBV9|NA|14|NA
TGTGCCAGCAGCGTAGGGAACTTGAACACTGAAGCTTTCTTT
CASSVGNLNTEAFF
>TRBJ2-3|TRBV7-2|NA|16|many
TGTGCCAGCAGCCCAGGGGGCGGGAGGGGCACAGATACGCAGTATTTT
CASSPGGGRGTDTQYF
>TRBJ1-1|TRBV12-3/TRBV12-4|NA|13|NA
TGTGCCAGCAGGTTACAGGCGAACACTGAAGCTTTCTTT
CASRLQANTEAFF
>TRBJ2-1|TRBV12-3/TRBV12-4|NA|14|few
TGTGCCAGCAGTTTAGGATCTCAATGGAATGAGCAGTTCTTC
CASSLGSQWNEQFF
>TRBJ1-1|TRBV4-1|NA|12|NA
TGCGCCAGCAGCGAGCGCGGCACTGAAGCTTTCTTT
CASSERGTEAFF